The T cell receptor beta chain described here comes from a study of human T cells and chemical hapten exposure. In the study overall: Small discrepancies in pooled library volume mainly accounted for the varying TCR yields per sample.

Time point indicated: patch test 1, 2 weeks after DPC sensitization. Treatment noted: therapeutic diphenylcyclopropenone sensitization with weekly scalp DPC. Study-wide points: Higher patch test scores went with higher counts of PT1 expanded TCRs.

Between the trimmed V and J ends, which lost 0 bases and 5 bases, there was a span of 8 bases. From germline, CDR1 is DFQATT and CDR2 SNEGSKA (reference sequence). The CDR3 runs 13 residues. This clonotype has ten or more counts. The antigen remains undetermined. Single cDNA molecules in the library carried unique molecular identifiers attached during preparation. One entry per CDR3 protein, called by TCRdb with MiXCR from the RACE reads. Among 75,000 to 90,000 distinct CDR3 sequences listed, over 6% were seen once. The specimen comprised whole blood, sampled in connection with sensitization to the hapten diphenylcyclopropenone (DPC). The chain joins TRBV20-1 to TRBJ1-5, with unresolved D. The sequence was obtained from a woman between 25 and 40 years old with alopecia areata. Some clones in this sample may be carry-over from other donors' samples. CDR3 bases: TGCAGTGCTAGAGAGAGGAGAGATCAGCCCCAGCATTTT. This encodes CSARERRDQPQHF.